These 27 T cell receptor beta chains were sequenced from one sample in a study of blood T cell repertoires in COVID-19. Assay: immunoSEQ multiplex PCR; the TCRdb copy retains only in-frame clones and omits some. The sample has about 180,000 clones, more than 85% seen once. The specimen was peripheral blood. The receptors were gathered from a woman aged 25 to 45 with active or convalescent COVID-19.

This sequence joins TRBV6-6 and TRBJ1-2; 9 bases line up with TRBD1. This CDR3 spans 14 amino acids. Germline CDR1 reads MNHNY; CDR2 reads SVGAGI (reference sequence). The trim removed 5 bases at V and 4 bases at J, leaving 5 bases unmatched. The CDR3 region has the DNA TGTGCCAGCAGTGACAGGGGGTCTGTCTATGGCTACACCTTC. Translating it yields CASSDRGSVYGYTF.

The count of this clone is one. The chain is built from TRBV24-1 and TRBJ2-3; TRBD1 matches 8 bases. The length of the CDR3 is 17 residues. Germline V CDR1 and CDR2: KGHDR, SFDVKD. The V segment lost 2 bases and the J segment 1 base; nucleotides outside the gene matches: 7. The CDR3 reads CATSDSRTGMRTDTQYF. CDR3 nucleotides: TGTGCCACCAGTGATTCAAGGACAGGGATGCGCACAGATACGCAGTATTTT.

The chain couples TRBV6-5 to TRBJ1-5, with no clear D. Germline CDR1 reads MNHEY; CDR2 reads SVGAGI. The V end was cut by 0 bases, the J end by 4 bases, with 7 bases between. CDR3 size: 14 residues. CDR3 sequence reads: CASSYSEVNQPQHF. DNA for the CDR3: TGTGCCAGCAGTTACTCGGAGGTAAATCAGCCCCAGCATTTT.

This rearrangement joins TRBV29-1 to TRBJ1-2; 11 bases are shared with TRBD1. Unmatched junction bases numbered 12, after V lost 8 bases and J lost 4 bases. The CDR3 spans 15 residues. Per the germline V gene, CDR1 is SQVTM and CDR2 is ANQGSEA. CDR3 DNA sequence: TGCAGCATTAAAGCGGGACAGGGGGTTTTCTATGGCTACACCTTC. Protein product: CSIKAGQGVFYGYTF. The full variable domain, rest sourced from reference TRBV29-1 and TRBJ1-2, is SAVISQKPSRDICQRGTSLTIQCQVDSQVTMMFWYRQQPGQSLTLIATANQGSEATYESGFVIDKFPISRPNLTFSTLTVSNMSPEDSSIYLCSIKAGQGVFYGYTFGSGTRLTVV.

The V and J genes are TRBV6-5 and TRBJ1-6; tentative D call: TRBD1 (6 bases). Trimming cost V 5 bases and J 8 bases, with 10 bases left between them. The CDR3 covers 13 residues. Per the germline V gene, CDR1 is MNHEY and CDR2 is SVGAGI. The DNA for the CDR3 is TGTGCCAGCAGTACAGGGACCTATTCACCCCTCCACTTT. It yields the protein CASSTGTYSPLHF.

This clone was counted once. V is TRBV5-4 and J is TRBJ2-7, with 7 bases fitting TRBD2. Per the germline V gene, CDR1 is SGHNT and CDR2 is YYREEE (reference sequence). The CDR3 sequence is 15 residues long. The trim removed 0 bases at V and 3 bases at J, leaving 6 bases unmatched. CDR3 region: CASSLDPGLNYEQYF. CDR3 coding DNA: TGTGCCAGCAGCTTGGATCCGGGACTAAACTACGAGCAGTACTTC.

The chain uses TRBV7-9 and TRBJ1-1, with D perhaps matching TRBD1 (5 bases). V was cut by 7 bases and J by 1 base, with 25 bases left in between. The CDR3 spans 18 residues. Germline CDR1 and CDR2: SEHNR and FQNEAQ (reference sequence). The CDR3 DNA reads TGTGCCAGCATCCAAACACTCGGTGGGGGGTCGTCGAACACTGAAGCTTTCTTT. It yields the protein CASIQTLGGGSSNTEAFF.

This clone showed up just once. CDR3 nucleotide sequence: TGTGCCACCAGTGATTTGACCGAAGGGGGCAGGCAGACCCAGTACTTC. It is translated as CATSDLTEGGRQTQYF. The gene calls are TRBV24-1 and TRBJ2-5, with 7 nucleotides matching TRBD1. CDR1 is KGHDR, CDR2 SFDVKD, per germline. The CDR3 runs to 16 residues. V was pared by 0 bases and J by 6 bases, with 9 bases of the junction left unmatched.

The chain employs TRBV6-5 and TRBJ1-1; TRBD1 agrees at 8 bases. The germline V gene has CDR1 MNHEY and CDR2 SVGAGI. Trimming cost V 5 bases and J 2 bases; bases outside gene matches: 4. The CDR3 spans 14 residues. The CDR3, as DNA: TGTGCCAGCAGTCGAGACAGGGGAAACACTGAAGCTTTCTTT. Translation gives CASSRDRGNTEAFF.

This sequence joins TRBV6-6 and TRBJ1-1; TRBD1 agrees at 7 bases. The CDR3 contains 13 residues. Germline V gene data show CDR1 as MNHNY and CDR2 as SVGAGI (reference sequence). The V and J ends lost 6 bases and 8 bases, in that order; junction bases with no gene match: 9. CDR3 in DNA: TGTGCCAGCAGCAAGACAGGGTTGGCCGAAGCTTTCTTT. Translation: CASSKTGLAEAFF.

The chain recombines TRBV4-1 with TRBJ1-1, with 8 bases that match TRBD1. Germline trimming cut 4 bases from V and 6 bases from J; bases unmatched to any gene: 10. Germline V CDR1 and CDR2: MGHRA, YSYEKL. The CDR3 runs 15 residues. The CDR3 spells CASSLGWRQGSEAFF. As DNA, the CDR3 is TGCGCCAGCAGCCTTGGCTGGCGACAGGGGTCTGAAGCTTTCTTT.

The J gene is TRBJ2-1, the V gene TRBV25-1, with TRBD1 identical over 7 bases. The CDR3 has 14 amino acids. Germline CDR1 MGHDK, CDR2 SYGVNS. The V and J ends lost 4 bases and 5 bases, in that order; junction bases with no gene match: 5. The CDR3 DNA reads TGTGCCAGCAGTGGGACAGGATCCCACAATGAGCAGTTCTTC. It is translated as CASSGTGSHNEQFF.

The V and J genes are TRBV3-1 (or the pseudogene TRBV3-2) and TRBJ2-1; tentatively, D is TRBD1 (6 bases). There are 15 residues in the CDR3. The V gene's germline CDR1 is LGHDT and CDR2 YNNKEL (reference sequence). V shed 3 bases and J shed 0 bases, with 9 bases lying between them. In DNA, the CDR3 is TGTGCCAGCAGCCACCGGGACAACTCCTACAATGAGCAGTTCTTC. Translating gives CASSHRDNSYNEQFF.

The genes are TRBV5-1 and TRBJ2-1, with 9 bases fitting TRBD2. Germline V CDR1 and CDR2: SGHRS, YFSETQ. The V segment lost 0 bases and the J segment 10 bases; nucleotides outside the gene matches: 8. There are 15 residues in the CDR3. CDR3 region: CASSLEVAGVSEQFF. The CDR3 coding sequence is TGCGCCAGCAGCTTGGAAGTAGCGGGAGTGTCCGAGCAGTTCTTC.

The J gene is TRBJ2-1, the V gene TRBV19, with TRBD1 identical over 8 bases. The germline V gene has CDR1 LNHDA and CDR2 SQIVND (reference sequence). CDR3 length: 14 amino acids. Trimming took 6 bases from V and 9 from J; bases not matched to a gene: 10. The CDR3 is CASRPGQDVGEQFF. For the CDR3, the DNA is TGTGCCAGTAGACCGGGACAGGACGTTGGTGAGCAGTTCTTC.

This clone has just one count. V and J are TRBV15 and TRBJ2-7, with 9 positions matching TRBD1. CDR3 length equals 15 residues. Germline loops: CDR1 LNHNV, CDR2 YYDKDF (reference sequence). The J segment lost 6 bases and the V segment lost 0 bases, leaving 6 bases of the junction unmatched. Here the CDR3 reads CATSREGTGNFEQYF. CDR3 sequence (DNA): TGTGCCACCAGCAGAGAAGGGACAGGGAATTTCGAGCAGTACTTC.

The chain has TRBV2 and TRBJ1-6; D is perhaps TRBD1 (6 bases). The germline gives CDR1 SNHLY, CDR2 FYNNEI. The V end was cut by 7 bases, the J end by 8 bases, with 18 bases between. The CDR3 loop spans 15 amino acids. The CDR3 loop is CASTETGINYSPLHF. DNA of the CDR3: TGTGCCAGCACCGAAACAGGGATAAACTATTCACCCCTCCACTTT.

The V and J genes are TRBV28 and TRBJ2-2, with TRBD2 matching over 13 bases. Per germline, CDR1 MDHEN and CDR2 SYDVKM. The CDR3 covers 19 residues. V lost 7 bases, J lost 4 bases, and 15 bases stayed unmatched. The CDR3 sequence: CASTPQGLTSGRGTGELFF. For the CDR3, the DNA is TGTGCCAGCACCCCGCAGGGCCTAACTAGCGGGAGGGGCACCGGGGAGCTGTTTTTT.

The chain links TRBV7-2 to TRBJ2-3; TRBD2 is a possible D gene (5 bases). V lost 5 bases to trimming and J lost 6 bases, with 21 bases between them. Per germline, CDR1 SGHTA and CDR2 FQGNSA. This CDR3 has 16 residues. CDR3 coding DNA: TGTGCCAGCAGCCCCCTGCGGACTTATTCGTCTGATACGCAGTATTTT. Encoded protein: CASSPLRTYSSDTQYF.

The V gene is TRBV11-3, the J gene TRBJ2-5; D might be TRBD2 (7 bases). The germline gives CDR1 SGHNT, CDR2 YENEEA. CDR3 size: 15 residues. V lost 4 bases and J 7 bases, leaving 19 bases between the germline ends. DNA for the CDR3: TGTGCCAGCAGCTCGGGGGGCGGGACCCCAACGACCCAGTACTTC. This sequence encodes CASSSGGGTPTTQYF.

The chain employs TRBV19 and TRBJ1-3; 9 positions agree with TRBD1. V lost 6 bases and J lost 2; bases outside the gene matches: 5. Germline assignment: CDR1 LNHDA and CDR2 SQIVND (reference sequence). The CDR3 loop spans 15 amino acids. In DNA, the CDR3 is TGTGCCAGTAGCACCGGGACAGGGACTGGAAACACCATATATTTT. Its translation: CASSTGTGTGNTIYF.

The chain joins TRBV5-6 to TRBJ2-7, with D maybe TRBD1 (6 bases). Trimming shortened V by 0 bases and J by 6 bases, and 10 bases separated the two germline ends. Germline assignment: CDR1 SGHDT and CDR2 YYEEEE. The CDR3 is 13 amino acids. CDR3 sequence: CASSLARGFEQYF. In DNA, the CDR3 is TGTGCCAGCAGCTTGGCCAGGGGTTTCGAGCAGTACTTC.

The chain carries TRBV18 and TRBJ2-3, with TRBD2 matching 16 bases. There are 17 residues in the CDR3. The V segment lost 5 bases and the J segment 5 bases; nucleotides outside the gene matches: 7. In germline, CDR1 is KGHSH, CDR2 LQKENI. This CDR3 is CASSTGTSGRAIDTQYF. The CDR3 DNA follows: TGTGCCAGCTCAACTGGGACTAGCGGGAGGGCCATAGATACGCAGTATTTT.

The DNA of the CDR3 is TGCGCCAGCAGCGTGGGACTAGCGGGAGCTAGCAACGAGCAGTACTTC. Translation gives CASSVGLAGASNEQYF. The gene calls are TRBV5-1 and TRBJ2-7; 14 nucleotides align to TRBD2. From germline, CDR1 is SGHRS and CDR2 YFSETQ. The CDR3 is made up of 16 amino acids. Losses at the gene ends were 4 bases for V and 5 bases for J; bases not matched to a gene: 8.

The chain couples TRBV2 to TRBJ1-1; TRBD1 is a possible D gene (5 bases). With 10 bases removed from V and 1 base from J, the gap between germline ends came to 16 bases. The CDR3 runs to 14 residues. Germline lookup yields CDR1 SNHLY and CDR2 FYNNEI. The CDR3 coding sequence is TGTGCCACGAGGGCGGGCGGGGGGAACACTGAAGCTTTCTTT. This sequence encodes CATRAGGGNTEAFF.

V usage is TRBV6-2 or TRBV6-3 and J usage is TRBJ1-4; TRBD1 agrees at 7 bases. This CDR3 has 15 amino acids. Germline V CDR1 and CDR2: MNHEY, SVGEGT. V shed 4 bases and J 8 bases; nucleotides not matched to a gene: 10. CDR3 in amino acids: CASSLIQGTREKLFF. The CDR3 DNA reads TGTGCCAGCAGTTTAATACAGGGGACACGAGAAAAACTGTTTTTT.

This chain connects TRBV6-1 to TRBJ1-1; a weak D match, TRBD1 (6 bases). There are 14 residues in the CDR3. Germline CDR1 MNHNS, CDR2 SASEGT. The germline V and J ends were trimmed by 0 bases and 6 bases, with 11 bases remaining between them. Here the CDR3 DNA reads TGTGCCAGCAGTGAAGCGGGGGACACCGCTGAAGCTTTCTTT. Its translation: CASSEAGDTAEAFF.